The clone carrying this T cell receptor beta chain was observed a few times. J lost 10 bases, V lost 0 bases, and 6 bases had no gene match. This CDR3 is built from 15 residues. Germline V CDR1 and CDR2: LGHNA, YNFKEQ. This specimen comes from a study of blood T cells in healthy people across ages. Alongside a J-beta primer mix, a sample-barcoded 5' primer served in a second PCR lasting about 7 to 12 cycles. MiXCR, applied by TCRdb to the 5' RACE reads, yields one record per CDR3 protein. The sample includes around 1.5 million distinct CDR3 sequences, about 31% of them seen just once. Sequenced input: blood. This clonotype was obtained from a woman aged 30 to 39 in good health. This chain joins TRBV4-2 and TRBJ2-1, with TRBD2 matching 10 bases. CDR3 protein: CASSQEGTSDGEQFF. The CDR3 DNA sequence: TGTGCCAGCAGCCAAGAAGGGACTAGCGATGGCGAGCAGTTCTTC.